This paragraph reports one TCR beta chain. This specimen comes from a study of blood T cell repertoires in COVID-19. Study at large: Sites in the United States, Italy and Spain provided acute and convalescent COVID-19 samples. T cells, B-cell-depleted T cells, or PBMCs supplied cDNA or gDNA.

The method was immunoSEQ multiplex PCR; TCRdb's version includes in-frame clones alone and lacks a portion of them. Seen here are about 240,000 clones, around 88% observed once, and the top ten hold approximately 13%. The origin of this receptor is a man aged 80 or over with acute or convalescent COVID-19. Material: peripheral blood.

The CDR3 DNA is TGTGCCAGCAGCTTAGGGACAGGGGTAGGGAACACTGAAGCTTTCTTT. Translating gives CASSLGTGVGNTEAFF. V gene TRBV7-9 combines with J gene TRBJ1-1, with 9 bases matching TRBD1. The CDR3 is made up of 16 amino acids. Trimming removed 1 base from V and 1 base from J; junction bases left unmatched: 4. CDR1 is SEHNR and CDR2 is FQNEAQ in the germline V gene (reference sequence). The variable domain in full, with the rest retrieved from reference TRBV7-9 and TRBJ1-1, is DTGVSQNPRHKITKRGQNVTFRCDPISEHNRLYWYRQTLGQGPEFLTYFQNEAQLEKSRLLSDRFSAERPKGSFSTLEIQRTEQGDSAMYLCASSLGTGVGNTEAFFGQGTRLTVV.